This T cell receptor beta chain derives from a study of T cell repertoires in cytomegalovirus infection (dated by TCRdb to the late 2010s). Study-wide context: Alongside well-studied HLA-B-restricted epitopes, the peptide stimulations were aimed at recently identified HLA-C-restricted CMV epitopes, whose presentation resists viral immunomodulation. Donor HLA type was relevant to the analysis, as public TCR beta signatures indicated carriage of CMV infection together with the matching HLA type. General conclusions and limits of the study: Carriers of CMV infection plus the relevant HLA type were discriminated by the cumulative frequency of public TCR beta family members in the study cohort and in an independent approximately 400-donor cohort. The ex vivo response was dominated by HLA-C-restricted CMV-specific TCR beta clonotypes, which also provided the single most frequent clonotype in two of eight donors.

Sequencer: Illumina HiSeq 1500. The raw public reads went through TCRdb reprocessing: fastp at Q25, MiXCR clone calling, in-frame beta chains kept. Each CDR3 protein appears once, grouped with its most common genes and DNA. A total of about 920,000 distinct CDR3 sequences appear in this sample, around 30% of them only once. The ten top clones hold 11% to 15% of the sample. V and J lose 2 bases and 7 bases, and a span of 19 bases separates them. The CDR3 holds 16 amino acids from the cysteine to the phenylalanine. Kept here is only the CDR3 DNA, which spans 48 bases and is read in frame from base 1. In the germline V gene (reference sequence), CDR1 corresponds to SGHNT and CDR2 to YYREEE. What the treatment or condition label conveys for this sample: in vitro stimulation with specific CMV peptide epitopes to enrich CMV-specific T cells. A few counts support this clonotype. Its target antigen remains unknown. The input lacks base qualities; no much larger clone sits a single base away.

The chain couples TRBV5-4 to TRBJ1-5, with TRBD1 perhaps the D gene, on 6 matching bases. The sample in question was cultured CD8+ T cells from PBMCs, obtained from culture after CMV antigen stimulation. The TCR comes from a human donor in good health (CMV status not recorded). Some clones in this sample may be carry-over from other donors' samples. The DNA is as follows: TGTGCCAGCAGCTTCACCACCGCAGGGGTATGGCAGCCCCAGCATTTT. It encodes CASSFTTAGVWQPQHF. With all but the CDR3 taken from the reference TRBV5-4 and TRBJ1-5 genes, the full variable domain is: ETGVTQSPTHLIKTRGQQVTLRCSSQSGHNTVSWYQQALGQGPQFIFQYYREEENGRGNFPPRFSGLQFPNYSSELNVNALELDDSALYLCASSFTTAGVWQPQHFGDGTRLSIL.